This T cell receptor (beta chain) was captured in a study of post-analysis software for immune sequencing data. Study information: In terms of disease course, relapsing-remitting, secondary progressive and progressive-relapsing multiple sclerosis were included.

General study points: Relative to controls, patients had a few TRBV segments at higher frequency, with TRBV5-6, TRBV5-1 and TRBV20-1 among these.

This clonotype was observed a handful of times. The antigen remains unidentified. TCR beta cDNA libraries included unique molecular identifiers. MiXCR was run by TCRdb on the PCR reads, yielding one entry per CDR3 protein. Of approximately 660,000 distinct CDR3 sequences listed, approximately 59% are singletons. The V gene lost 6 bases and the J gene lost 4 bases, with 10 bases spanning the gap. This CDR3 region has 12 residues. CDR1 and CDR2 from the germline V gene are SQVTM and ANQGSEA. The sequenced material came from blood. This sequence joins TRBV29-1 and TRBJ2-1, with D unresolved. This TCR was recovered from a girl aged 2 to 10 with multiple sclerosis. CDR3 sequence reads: CSVPTGYNEQFF. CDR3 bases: TGCAGCGTACCTACTGGTTACAATGAGCAGTTCTTC.